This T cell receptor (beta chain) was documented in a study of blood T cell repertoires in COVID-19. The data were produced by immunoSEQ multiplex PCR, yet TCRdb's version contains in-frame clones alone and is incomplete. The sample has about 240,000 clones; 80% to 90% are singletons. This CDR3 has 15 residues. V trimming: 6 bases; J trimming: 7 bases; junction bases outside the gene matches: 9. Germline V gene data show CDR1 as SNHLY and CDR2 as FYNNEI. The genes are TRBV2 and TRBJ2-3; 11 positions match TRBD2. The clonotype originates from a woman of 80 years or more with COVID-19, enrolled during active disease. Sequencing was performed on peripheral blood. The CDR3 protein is CASRIAGGDRNTQYF. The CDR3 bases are TGTGCCAGCAGGATAGCGGGAGGGGATCGGAATACGCAGTATTTT.